This T cell receptor (beta chain) was recovered during a study of T cell responses to AZD1222 COVID-19 vaccine. Germline V gene lookup returns CDR1 SNHLY and CDR2 FYNNEI. The CDR3 totals 14 residues. Trimming cost V 7 bases and J 2 bases, with 15 bases left between them. The study's findings and limits: Recipients of two AZD1222 doses showed rising Spike-specific TCR breadth and depth. Regions left unmutated in variants are reportedly the target of nearly half of spike-specific TCRs. Across the whole spike, CD4 TCRs peaked at regions 160-218 and 743-854. Repertoires were sampled only after the peak T cell response.

The count of this clone is one. Its matching antigen is unknown. Produced via immunoSEQ multiplex PCR; TCRdb's table is partial and in-frame only. The data hold approximately 100,000 clones, with around 90% observed a single time. The source was peripheral blood, collected on day 0 of AZD1222 vaccination. This clonotype was sampled from an adult in good health. The chain is built from TRBV2 and TRBJ2-7; no firm D call. The CDR3 DNA reads TGTGCCAGCACCCCGGGCCTCGACCCCTACGAGCAGTACTTC. Translated: CASTPGLDPYEQYF.